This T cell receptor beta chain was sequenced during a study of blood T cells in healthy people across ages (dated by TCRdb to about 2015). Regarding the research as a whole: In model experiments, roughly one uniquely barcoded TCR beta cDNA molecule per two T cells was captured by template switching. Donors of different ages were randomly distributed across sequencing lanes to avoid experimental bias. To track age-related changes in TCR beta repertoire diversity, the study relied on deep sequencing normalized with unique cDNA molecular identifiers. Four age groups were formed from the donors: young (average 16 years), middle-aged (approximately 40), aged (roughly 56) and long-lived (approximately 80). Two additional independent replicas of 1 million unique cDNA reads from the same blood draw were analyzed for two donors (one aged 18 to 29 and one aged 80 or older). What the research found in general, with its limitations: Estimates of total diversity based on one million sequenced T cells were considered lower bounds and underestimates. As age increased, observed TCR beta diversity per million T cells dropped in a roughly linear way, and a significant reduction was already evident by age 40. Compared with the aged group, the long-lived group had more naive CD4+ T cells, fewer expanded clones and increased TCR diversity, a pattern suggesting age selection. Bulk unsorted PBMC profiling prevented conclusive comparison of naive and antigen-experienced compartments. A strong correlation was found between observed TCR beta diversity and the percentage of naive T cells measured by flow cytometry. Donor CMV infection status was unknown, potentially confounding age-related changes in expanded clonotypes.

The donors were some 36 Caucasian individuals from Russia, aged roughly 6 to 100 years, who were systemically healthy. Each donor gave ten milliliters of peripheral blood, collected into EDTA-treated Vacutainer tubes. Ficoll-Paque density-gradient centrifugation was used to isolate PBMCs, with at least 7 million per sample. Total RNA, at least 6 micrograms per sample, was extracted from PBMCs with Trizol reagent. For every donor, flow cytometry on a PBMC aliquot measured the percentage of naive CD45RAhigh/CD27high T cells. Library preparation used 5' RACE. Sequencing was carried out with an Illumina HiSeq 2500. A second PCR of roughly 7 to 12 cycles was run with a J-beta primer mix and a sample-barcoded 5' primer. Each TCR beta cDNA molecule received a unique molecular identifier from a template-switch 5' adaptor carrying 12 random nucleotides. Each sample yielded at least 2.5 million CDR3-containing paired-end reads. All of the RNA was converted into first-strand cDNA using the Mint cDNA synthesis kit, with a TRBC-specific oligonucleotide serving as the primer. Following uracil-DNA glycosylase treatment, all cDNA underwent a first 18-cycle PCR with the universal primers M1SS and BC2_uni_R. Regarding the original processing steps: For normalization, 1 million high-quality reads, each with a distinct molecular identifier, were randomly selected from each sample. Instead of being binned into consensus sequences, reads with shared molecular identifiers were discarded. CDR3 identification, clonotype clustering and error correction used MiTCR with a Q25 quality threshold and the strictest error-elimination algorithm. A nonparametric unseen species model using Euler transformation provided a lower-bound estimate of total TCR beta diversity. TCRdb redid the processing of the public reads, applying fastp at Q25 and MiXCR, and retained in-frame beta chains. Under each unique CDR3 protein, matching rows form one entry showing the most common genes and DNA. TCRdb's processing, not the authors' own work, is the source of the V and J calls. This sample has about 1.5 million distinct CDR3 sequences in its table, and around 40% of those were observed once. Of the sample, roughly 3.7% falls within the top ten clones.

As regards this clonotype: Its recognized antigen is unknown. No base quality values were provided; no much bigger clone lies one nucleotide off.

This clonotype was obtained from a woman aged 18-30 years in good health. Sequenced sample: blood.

The sequenced DNA: TGTGCCAGCAGCAAAGACAGGACTAGTACAGATACGCAGTATTTT. It specifies CASSKDRTSTDTQYF. The chain joins TRBV5-4 to TRBJ2-3, with TRBD2 tentatively as D gene (7 bases match). V is pared back by 4 bases and J by 3 bases, with 15 bases lying between the germline termini. From the germline V gene (reference sequence), CDR1 is SGHNT and CDR2 is YYREEE. CDR3 length: 15 amino acids, cysteine to phenylalanine. The CDR3 DNA has 45 bases and is translated from base 1.